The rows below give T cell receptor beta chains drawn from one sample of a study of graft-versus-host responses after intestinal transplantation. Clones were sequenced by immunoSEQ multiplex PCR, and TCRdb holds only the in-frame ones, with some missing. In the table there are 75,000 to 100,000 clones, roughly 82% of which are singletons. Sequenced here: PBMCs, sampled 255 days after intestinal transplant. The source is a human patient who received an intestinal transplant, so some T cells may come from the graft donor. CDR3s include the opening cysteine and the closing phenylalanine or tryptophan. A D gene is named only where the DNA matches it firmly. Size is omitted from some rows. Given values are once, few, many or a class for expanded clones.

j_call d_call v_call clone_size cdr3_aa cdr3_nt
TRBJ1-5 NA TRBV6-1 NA CASSYPGVSQPQHF TGTGCCAGCAGTTATCCGGGGGTTAGTCAGCCCCAGCATTTT
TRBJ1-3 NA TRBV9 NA CASSVGEGAGNTIYF TGTGCCAGCAGCGTAGGTGAAGGGGCTGGAAACACCATATATTTT
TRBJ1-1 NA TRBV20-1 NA CSAQTRTEAFF TGCAGTGCCCAGACCCGCACTGAAGCTTTCTTT
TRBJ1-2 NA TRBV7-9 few CASSLVLEGYTF TGTGCCAGCAGCTTAGTGCTGGAGGGCTACACCTTC
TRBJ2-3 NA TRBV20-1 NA CSARISDTQYF TGCAGTGCTAGGATTAGCGATACGCAGTATTTT
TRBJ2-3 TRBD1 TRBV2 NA CASLSRDRASDTQYF TGTGCCAGCTTATCCCGGGACAGGGCGTCAGATACGCAGTATTTT
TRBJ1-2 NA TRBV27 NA CASSLSGPNYGYTF TGTGCCAGCAGTTTGTCGGGGCCCAACTATGGCTACACCTTC
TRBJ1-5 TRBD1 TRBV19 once CASSTQQGDGNQPQHF TGTGCCAGTAGTACTCAACAGGGGGATGGCAATCAGCCCCAGCATTTT
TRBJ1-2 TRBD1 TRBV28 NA CASTRDRVDGYTF TGTGCCAGCACCAGGGACAGGGTGGATGGCTACACCTTC
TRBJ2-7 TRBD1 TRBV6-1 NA CASSERGQGGYEQYF TGTGCCAGCAGTGAGCGGGGACAGGGTGGGTACGAGCAGTACTTC
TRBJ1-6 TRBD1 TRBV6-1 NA CASSEGPMDRPSPLHF TGTGCCAGCAGTGAAGGACCCATGGACAGGCCTTCACCCCTCCACTTT
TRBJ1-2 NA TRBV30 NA CAWSVSPRIYGYTF TGTGCCTGGAGTGTGTCGCCGCGGATTTATGGCTACACCTTC
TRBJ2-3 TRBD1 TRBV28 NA CASSFEDRGTDTQYF TGTGCCAGCAGTTTTGAGGACAGGGGCACAGATACGCAGTATTTT
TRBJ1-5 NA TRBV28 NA CASSLLGGNQPQHF TGTGCCAGCAGTTTGCTTGGTGGCAATCAGCCCCAGCATTTT
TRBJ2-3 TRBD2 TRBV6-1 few CASSELAGTPSTDTQYF TGTGCCAGCAGTGAACTAGCGGGAACTCCAAGCACAGATACGCAGTATTTT
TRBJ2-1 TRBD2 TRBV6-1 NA CASSTPGTSGYEQFF TGTGCCAGCAGCACCCCAGGGACTAGCGGGTATGAGCAGTTCTTC
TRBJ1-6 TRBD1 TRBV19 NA CASSGDRGHSPLHF TGTGCCAGTAGTGGGGACAGGGGGCATTCACCCCTCCACTTT
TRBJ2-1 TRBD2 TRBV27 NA CATAGAYNEQFF TGTGCCACCGCGGGGGCCTACAATGAGCAGTTCTTC
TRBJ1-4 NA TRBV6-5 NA CASSSQGFGEKLFF TGTGCCAGCAGTTCTCAGGGGTTCGGCGAAAAACTGTTTTTT
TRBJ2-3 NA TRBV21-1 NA CASSKGGRWSTDTQYF TGTGCCAGCAGCAAAGGCGGCAGGTGGAGCACAGATACGCAGTATTTT
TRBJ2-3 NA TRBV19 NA CASSIQGHPDTQYF TGTGCCAGTAGTATTCAAGGACACCCCGATACGCAGTATTTT
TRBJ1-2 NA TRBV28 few CASSLSSWNGYTF TGTGCCAGCAGTTTATCCAGCTGGAATGGCTACACCTTC
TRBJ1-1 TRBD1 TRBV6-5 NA CASSRDRRANTEAFF TGTGCCAGCAGCAGGGACAGAAGGGCGAACACTGAAGCTTTCTTT
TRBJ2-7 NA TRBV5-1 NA CASSLDLSSVSYEQYF TGCGCCAGCAGCTTGGATCTTTCTAGCGTCTCCTACGAGCAGTACTTC
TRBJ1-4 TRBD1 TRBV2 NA CASSETRGRVNEKLFF TGTGCCAGCAGTGAAACCAGGGGGAGGGTCAATGAAAAACTGTTTTTT
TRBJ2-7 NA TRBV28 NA CASSHSVPYEQYF TGTGCCAGCAGTCACAGTGTCCCCTACGAGCAGTACTTC
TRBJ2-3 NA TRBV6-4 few CASSEGASGTDTQYF TGTGCCAGCAGTGAGGGGGCTAGCGGCACAGATACGCAGTATTTT
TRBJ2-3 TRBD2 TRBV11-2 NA CASSLVGRASPDTQYF TGTGCCAGCAGCTTAGTAGGGAGGGCCTCTCCGGATACGCAGTATTTT
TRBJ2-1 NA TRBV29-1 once CSVEGRGMDEQFF TGCAGCGTTGAGGGCAGGGGAATGGATGAGCAGTTCTTC
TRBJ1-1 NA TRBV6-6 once CASSKGNTEAFF TGTGCCAGCAGTAAGGGTAACACTGAAGCTTTCTTT
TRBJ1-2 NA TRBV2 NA CASSEQDNYGYTF TGTGCCAGCAGTGAACAGGATAACTATGGCTACACCTTC
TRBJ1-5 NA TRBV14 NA CASSQDWGERKNQPQHF TGTGCCAGCAGCCAAGATTGGGGGGAGCGGAAGAATCAGCCCCAGCATTTT